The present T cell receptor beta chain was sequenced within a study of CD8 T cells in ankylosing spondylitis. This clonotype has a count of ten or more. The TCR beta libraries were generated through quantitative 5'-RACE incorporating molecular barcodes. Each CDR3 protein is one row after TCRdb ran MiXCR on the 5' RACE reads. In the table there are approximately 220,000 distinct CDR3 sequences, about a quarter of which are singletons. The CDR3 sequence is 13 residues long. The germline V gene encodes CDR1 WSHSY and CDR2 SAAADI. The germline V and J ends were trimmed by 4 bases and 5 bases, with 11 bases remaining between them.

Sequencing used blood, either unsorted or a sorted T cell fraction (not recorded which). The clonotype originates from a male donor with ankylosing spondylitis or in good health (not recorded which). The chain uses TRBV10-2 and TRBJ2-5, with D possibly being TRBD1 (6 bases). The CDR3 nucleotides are TGCGCCAGCAGTGGTAACAGGGTGGAGACCCAGTACTTC. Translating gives CASSGNRVETQYF.